A single sample is the source of the 8 T cell receptor beta chains below, sequenced in a study of PD-L1 blockade in urothelial cancer. The time point here: peripheral blood 6 weeks after treatment start. The repertoire was sequenced with immunoSEQ multiplex PCR; TCRdb's copy has only in-frame clones and lacks some. The data hold about 120,000 clones, with roughly 82% observed a single time. The sequenced sample was PBMCs, obtained around atezolizumab (anti-PD-L1) treatment. Source of these receptors: a man in his fifties or sixties with urothelial cancer.

The J gene is TRBJ2-7, the V gene TRBV30; a weak D match, TRBD2 (6 bases). The CDR3 is made up of 14 amino acids. Germline V lookup: CDR1 GTSNPN, CDR2 SVGIG (reference sequence). Trimming left V 4 bases short and J 3 bases short, with 16 bases between. The CDR3 DNA sequence: TGTGCCTGGAACAAGGGAGGACGGAGCTACGAGCAGTACTTC. Amino acids: CAWNKGGRSYEQYF. Full variable domain (outside the CDR3, taken from reference TRBV30 and TRBJ2-7): SQTIHQWPATLVQPVGSPLSLECTVEGTSNPNLYWYRQAAGRGLQLLFYSVGIGQISSEVPQNLSASRPQDRQFILSSKKLLLSDSGFYLCAWNKGGRSYEQYFGPGTRLTVT.

The chain is built from TRBV18 and TRBJ2-7; TRBD2 matches at 11 bases. Germline CDR1 is KGHSH and CDR2 is LQKENI. Losses at the gene ends were 4 bases for V and 2 bases for J; bases not matched to a gene: 10. The CDR3 loop spans 17 amino acids. CDR3 sequence (DNA): TGTGCCAGCTCACAACAGGGACTAGCGGATAGAGCCTACGAGCAGTACTTC. This sequence encodes CASSQQGLADRAYEQYF. Supplemented by reference TRBV18 and TRBJ2-7, the full variable domain reads NAGVMQNPRHLVRRRGQEARLRCSPMKGHSHVYWYRQLPEEGLKFMVYLQKENIIDESGMPKERFSAEFPKEGPSILRIQQVVRGDSAAYFCASSQQGLADRAYEQYFGPGTRLTVT.

The chain combines TRBV5-4 with TRBJ2-2, with 9 bases aligning to TRBD1. V dropped 4 bases and J dropped 1; count of bases not matched to a gene: 5. Germline V lookup: CDR1 SGHNT, CDR2 YYREEE (reference sequence). The CDR3 extends over 16 amino acids. The CDR3 reads CASSVTGGRNTGELFF. In nucleotides, the CDR3 is TGTGCCAGCAGCGTTACAGGGGGCCGGAACACCGGGGAGCTGTTTTTT.

The chain couples TRBV7-8 to TRBJ2-7, with 7 bases fitting TRBD2. J lost 0 bases, V lost 7 bases, and 0 bases had no gene match. Germline V lookup: CDR1 SGHVS, CDR2 FQNEAQ. CDR3 size: 12 residues. In DNA, the CDR3 is TGTGCCAGCACTAGCGGCTCCTACGAGCAGTACTTC. It specifies CASTSGSYEQYF.

The chain recombines TRBV5-1 with TRBJ2-2, with TRBD2 matching over 8 bases. This CDR3 is built from 15 residues. Trimming at V came to 1 base and at J to 4 bases, leaving 3 bases not matched to a gene. Germline lookup yields CDR1 SGHRS and CDR2 YFSETQ. CDR3 loop: CASSLTAGVTGELFF. Written as DNA, the CDR3 is TGCGCCAGCAGCTTGACAGCGGGAGTCACCGGGGAGCTGTTTTTT. Supplemented by reference TRBV5-1 and TRBJ2-2, the full variable domain reads KAGVTQTPRYLIKTRGQQVTLSCSPISGHRSVSWYQQTPGQGLQFLFEYFSETQRNKGNFPGRFSGRQFSNSRSEMNVSTLELGDSALYLCASSLTAGVTGELFFGEGSRLTVL.

The chain couples TRBV6-1 to TRBJ2-3, with no clear D. The germline gives CDR1 MNHNS, CDR2 SASEGT. The CDR3 consists of 15 residues. With 2 bases removed from V and 1 base from J, the gap between germline ends came to 10 bases. In DNA, the CDR3 is TGTGCCAGCAGTGAACACGGTGATGGCACAGATACGCAGTATTTT. Protein product: CASSEHGDGTDTQYF.

The J gene is TRBJ2-3, the V gene TRBV5-4; 7 bases agree with TRBD2. Germline lookup yields CDR1 SGHNT and CDR2 YYREEE (reference sequence). Trimming took 1 base from V and 1 from J; bases not matched to a gene: 6. This CDR3 is built from 16 residues. The CDR3 is CASSLFLAGGTDTQYF. The DNA of the CDR3 is TGTGCCAGCAGCTTGTTTTTAGCGGGTGGCACAGATACGCAGTATTTT.

The genes are TRBV27 and TRBJ1-5, with 9 positions matching TRBD1. This CDR3 is 13 amino acids long. J gave up 7 bases and V 5 bases, and 3 bases lay outside the gene matches. Germline assignment: CDR1 MNHEY and CDR2 SMNVEV (reference sequence). CDR3 protein: CASSGTGLQPQHF. The CDR3 DNA is TGTGCCAGCAGTGGGACAGGGCTCCAGCCCCAGCATTTT.